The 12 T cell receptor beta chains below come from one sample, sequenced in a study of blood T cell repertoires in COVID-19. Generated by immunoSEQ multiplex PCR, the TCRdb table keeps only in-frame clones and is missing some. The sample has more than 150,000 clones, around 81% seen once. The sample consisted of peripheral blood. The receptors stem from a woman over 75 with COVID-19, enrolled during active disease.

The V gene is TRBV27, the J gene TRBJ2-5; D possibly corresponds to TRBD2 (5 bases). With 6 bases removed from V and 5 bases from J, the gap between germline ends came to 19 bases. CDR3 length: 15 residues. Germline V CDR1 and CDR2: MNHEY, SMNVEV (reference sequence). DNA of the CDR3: TGTGCCAGCAGCTCTACAGTACCCCGAGGGGAGACCCAGTACTTC. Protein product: CASSSTVPRGETQYF.

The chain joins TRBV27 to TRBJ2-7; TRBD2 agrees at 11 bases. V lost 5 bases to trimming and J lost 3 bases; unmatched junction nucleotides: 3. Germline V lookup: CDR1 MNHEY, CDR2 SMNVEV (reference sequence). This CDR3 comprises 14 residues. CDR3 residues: CASSVTSGSYEQYF. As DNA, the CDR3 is TGTGCCAGCAGTGTAACTAGCGGGAGCTACGAGCAGTACTTC.

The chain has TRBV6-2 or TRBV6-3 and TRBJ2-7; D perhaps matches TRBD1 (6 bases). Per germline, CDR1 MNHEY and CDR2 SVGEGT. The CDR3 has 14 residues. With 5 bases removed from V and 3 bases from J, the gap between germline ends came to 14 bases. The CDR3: CASSRRQGNYEQYF. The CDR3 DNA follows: TGTGCCAGCAGTCGGAGGCAGGGGAACTACGAGCAGTACTTC.

CDR3 sequence reads: CAWSVGSDYSPLHF. DNA for the CDR3: TGTGCCTGGAGTGTAGGTAGCGATTATTCACCCCTCCACTTT. The V call is TRBV30, the J call TRBJ1-6; no definite D call. V gave up 0 bases and J gave up 8 bases, with 11 bases separating them. Looked up from germline, CDR1 is GTSNPN and CDR2 is SVGIG (reference sequence). CDR3 length: 14 amino acids.

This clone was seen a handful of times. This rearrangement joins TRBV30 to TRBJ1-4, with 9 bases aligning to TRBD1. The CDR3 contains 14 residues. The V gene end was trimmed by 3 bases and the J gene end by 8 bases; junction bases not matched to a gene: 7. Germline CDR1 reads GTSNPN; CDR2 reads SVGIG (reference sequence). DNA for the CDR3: TGTGCCTGGAGCCCGGGACAGGGCGCGGAAAAACTGTTTTTT. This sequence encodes CAWSPGQGAEKLFF.

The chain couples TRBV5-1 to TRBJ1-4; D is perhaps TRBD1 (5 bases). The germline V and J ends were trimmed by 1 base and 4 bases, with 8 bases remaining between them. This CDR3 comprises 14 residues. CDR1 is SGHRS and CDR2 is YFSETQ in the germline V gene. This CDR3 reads CASSLSGGNEKLFF. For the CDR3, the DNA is TGCGCCAGCAGCTTGTCGGGGGGTAATGAAAAACTGTTTTTT.

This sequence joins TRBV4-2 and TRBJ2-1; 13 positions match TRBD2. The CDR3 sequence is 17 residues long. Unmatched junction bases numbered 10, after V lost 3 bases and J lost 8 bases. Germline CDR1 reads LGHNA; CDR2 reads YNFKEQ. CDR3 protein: CASSQGTSGEWGYEQFF. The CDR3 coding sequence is TGTGCCAGCAGCCAGGGGACTAGCGGGGAATGGGGGTATGAGCAGTTCTTC.

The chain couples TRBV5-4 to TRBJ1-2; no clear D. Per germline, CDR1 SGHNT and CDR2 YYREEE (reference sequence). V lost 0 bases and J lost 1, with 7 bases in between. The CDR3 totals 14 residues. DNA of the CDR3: TGTGCCAGCAGCTTGGGCGGGATTAACTATGGCTACACCTTC. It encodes CASSLGGINYGYTF. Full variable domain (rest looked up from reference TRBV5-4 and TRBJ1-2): ETGVTQSPTHLIKTRGQQVTLRCSSQSGHNTVSWYQQALGQGPQFIFQYYREEENGRGNFPPRFSGLQFPNYSSELNVNALELDDSALYLCASSLGGINYGYTFGSGTRLTVV.

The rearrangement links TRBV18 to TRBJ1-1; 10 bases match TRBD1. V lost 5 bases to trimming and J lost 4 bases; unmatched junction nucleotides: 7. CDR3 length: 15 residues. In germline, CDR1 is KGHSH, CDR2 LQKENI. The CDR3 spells CASSTRQGAGTEAFF. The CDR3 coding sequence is TGTGCCAGCTCAACTCGACAGGGGGCGGGCACTGAAGCTTTCTTT.

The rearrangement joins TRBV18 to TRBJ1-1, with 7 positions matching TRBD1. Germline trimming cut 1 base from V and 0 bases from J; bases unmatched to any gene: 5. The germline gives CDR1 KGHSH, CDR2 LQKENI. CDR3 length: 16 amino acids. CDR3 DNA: TGTGCCAGCTCACCACTTGTTGGACAGGTGAACACTGAAGCTTTCTTT. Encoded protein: CASSPLVGQVNTEAFF.

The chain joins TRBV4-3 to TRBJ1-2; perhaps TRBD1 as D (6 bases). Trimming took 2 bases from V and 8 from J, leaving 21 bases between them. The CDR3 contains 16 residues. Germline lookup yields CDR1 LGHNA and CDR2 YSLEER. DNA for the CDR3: TGCGCCAGCAGCCAAATAACAGGGCAGGGAGAAAAAGGCTACACCTTC. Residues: CASSQITGQGEKGYTF.

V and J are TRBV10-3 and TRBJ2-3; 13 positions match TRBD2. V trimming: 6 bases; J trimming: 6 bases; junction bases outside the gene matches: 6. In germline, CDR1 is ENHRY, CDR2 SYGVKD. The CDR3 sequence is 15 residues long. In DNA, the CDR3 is TGTGCCATCAGCGAACTAGCGGGAGGGGGGGATACGCAGTATTTT. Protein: CAISELAGGGDTQYF.